Following are 9 T cell receptor beta chains from one sample sequenced in a study of blood T cell repertoires in COVID-19. Clones were sequenced by immunoSEQ multiplex PCR, and TCRdb holds only the in-frame ones, with some missing. The sample carries 160,000 or so clones, 65% to 85% recorded once. The sample consisted of peripheral blood. Every receptor here comes from a man in his 60s with active or convalescent COVID-19.

J is TRBJ2-7 and V is TRBV6-4; TRBD2 matches 11 bases. Per germline, CDR1 MRHNA and CDR2 SNTAGT. CDR3 length: 13 residues. The J segment lost 7 bases and the V segment lost 3 bases, leaving 2 bases of the junction unmatched. As DNA, the CDR3 is TGTGCCAGCAGTGAAAGACTAGCGGGAGAGCAGTACTTC. This sequence encodes CASSERLAGEQYF.

The gene calls are TRBV5-1 and TRBJ2-1; TRBD2 matches at 7 bases. Trimming removed 7 bases from V and 4 bases from J; junction bases left unmatched: 11. There are 15 residues in the CDR3. Germline CDR1 is SGHRS and CDR2 is YFSETQ. CDR3 sequence reads: CASARGGGGYNEQFF. The CDR3 DNA follows: TGCGCCAGCGCTCGTGGTGGCGGGGGTTACAATGAGCAGTTCTTC.

The gene calls are TRBV19 and TRBJ2-1, with D possibly matching TRBD1 (6 bases). The CDR3 contains 14 residues. With 7 bases removed from V and 6 bases from J, the gap between germline ends came to 16 bases. CDR1 is LNHDA and CDR2 is SQIVND in the germline V gene (reference sequence). The CDR3 here is CASKEQIGGNEQFF. The CDR3 nucleotides read TGTGCCAGTAAGGAACAGATAGGGGGCAATGAGCAGTTCTTC.

This clone was found many times. The chain links TRBV19 to TRBJ1-1, with 10 bases matching TRBD1. The CDR3 runs 12 residues. Trimming removed 10 bases from V and 3 bases from J; junction bases left unmatched: 2. CDR1 and CDR2 (germline): LNHDA, SQIVND (reference sequence). CDR3 loop: CATTGGYTEAFF. The CDR3 nucleotides read TGTGCCACGACAGGGGGCTACACTGAAGCTTTCTTT.

V usage is TRBV6-6 and J usage is TRBJ2-2, with 10 bases that match TRBD1. With 5 bases clipped from V and 4 bases from J, the junction kept 13 bases outside the gene matches. Germline CDR1 MNHNY, CDR2 SVGAGI (reference sequence). The CDR3 consists of 18 residues. The CDR3 spells CASSRVPGQGFGTGELFF. In DNA form, the CDR3 reads TGTGCCAGCAGTCGCGTCCCGGGACAGGGGTTCGGCACCGGGGAGCTGTTTTTT.

This CDR3 reads CASGTSGSYEQYF. DNA for the CDR3: TGTGCCAGCGGGACTAGCGGGTCCTACGAGCAGTACTTC. This chain connects TRBV7-2 to TRBJ2-7, with 12 nucleotides matching TRBD2. This CDR3 has 13 amino acids. Trimming removed 8 bases from V and 1 base from J; junction bases left unmatched: 0. Germline values: CDR1 SGHTA, CDR2 FQGNSA. Filled out from reference TRBV7-2 and TRBJ2-7, the complete variable domain reads GAGVSQSPSNKVTEKGKDVELRCDPISGHTALYWYRQSLGQGLEFLIYFQGNSAPDKSGLPSDRFSAERTGGSVSTLTIQRTQQEDSAVYLCASGTSGSYEQYFGPGTRLTVT.

The chain links TRBV9 to TRBJ1-3; maybe TRBD1 (5 bases). CDR1 is SGDLS, CDR2 YYNGEE, per germline. The CDR3 covers 15 residues. Trimming removed 0 bases from V and 4 bases from J, with 11 bases in between. The CDR3 region has the DNA TGTGCCAGCAGCGTAGGCGGGGGAAACGGAAACACCATATATTTT. It codes for CASSVGGGNGNTIYF.

The chain joins TRBV2 to TRBJ1-6; D is possibly TRBD1 (6 bases). CDR3 length: 14 residues. Looked up from germline, CDR1 is SNHLY and CDR2 is FYNNEI. V lost 4 bases to trimming and J lost 10 bases, with 14 bases between them. CDR3: CASSVSRGNSPLHF. Written as DNA, the CDR3 is TGTGCCAGCAGTGTCAGCAGGGGAAACTCACCCCTCCACTTT.

The chain combines TRBV29-1 with TRBJ2-1; 8 nucleotides align to TRBD2. The CDR3 covers 15 residues. Germline V lookup: CDR1 SQVTM, CDR2 ANQGSEA. V lost 6 bases to trimming and J lost 0 bases; unmatched junction nucleotides: 7. CDR3 nucleotide sequence: TGCAGCGTGACGGGGGGGCCCGACTCCTACAATGAGCAGTTCTTC. As protein: CSVTGGPDSYNEQFF.